The rows below give T cell receptor beta chains drawn from one sample of a study of Ad26.COV2.S vaccination and SARS-CoV-2 variants. Sequencing used immunoSEQ multiplex PCR; TCRdb keeps in-frame clones, though not all of them. The sample yields roughly 460,000 clones, 80% to 90% seen once. Sequencing was performed on peripheral blood, taken in a trial of Ad26.COV2.S vaccine versus placebo. Every receptor here comes from a person between 18 and 60 years old who received the Ad26.COV2.S COVID-19 vaccine or a placebo. The CDR3 runs from the conserved cysteine through the conserved F or W. Fields, in order: D gene, J gene, clone size, V gene, CDR3 protein, CDR3 DNA. D genes are given only for firm matches. Size is omitted from some rows. Given values are once, few, many or a class for expanded clones.

d_call: .; j_call: TRBJ1-5; clone_size: .; v_call: TRBV11-2; cdr3_aa: CASSFDGNQPQHF; cdr3_nt: TGTGCCAGCAGCTTCGACGGCAATCAGCCCCAGCATTTT
d_call: TRBD2; j_call: TRBJ2-1; clone_size: .; v_call: TRBV6-5; cdr3_aa: CASTGGLAGGNEQFF; cdr3_nt: TGTGCCAGCACTGGTGGACTAGCGGGGGGAAATGAGCAGTTCTTC
d_call: TRBD1; j_call: TRBJ1-3; clone_size: .; v_call: TRBV18; cdr3_aa: CASSPGTGSGNTIYF; cdr3_nt: TGTGCCAGCTCACCCGGGACAGGCTCTGGAAACACCATATATTTT
d_call: .; j_call: TRBJ2-5; clone_size: .; v_call: TRBV9; cdr3_aa: CASSNGNQETQYF; cdr3_nt: TGTGCCAGCAGTAACGGGAACCAAGAGACCCAGTACTTC
d_call: .; j_call: TRBJ1-1; clone_size: .; v_call: TRBV28; cdr3_aa: CASSLGREAFF; cdr3_nt: TGTGCCAGCAGTTTAGGGCGTGAAGCTTTCTTT
d_call: .; j_call: TRBJ2-3; clone_size: .; v_call: TRBV27; cdr3_aa: CASSFRAYGTDTQYF; cdr3_nt: TGTGCCAGCAGTTTTCGAGCGTACGGCACAGATACGCAGTATTTT
d_call: .; j_call: TRBJ2-7; clone_size: .; v_call: TRBV6-2/TRBV6-3; cdr3_aa: CASSYGPHGDEQYF; cdr3_nt: TGTGCCAGCAGTTATGGGCCCCACGGCGACGAGCAGTACTTC
d_call: .; j_call: TRBJ2-1; clone_size: .; v_call: TRBV5-4; cdr3_aa: CASSLMGRSSYNEQFF; cdr3_nt: TGTGCCAGCAGCTTGATGGGTCGGAGCTCCTACAATGAGCAGTTCTTC
d_call: .; j_call: TRBJ1-3; clone_size: .; v_call: TRBV11-3; cdr3_aa: CASSLDFGSGNTIYF; cdr3_nt: TGTGCCAGCAGCTTAGATTTCGGCTCTGGAAACACCATATATTTT
d_call: .; j_call: TRBJ2-1; clone_size: once; v_call: TRBV9; cdr3_aa: CASSVASGFNEQFF; cdr3_nt: TGTGCCAGCAGCGTAGCAAGCGGGTTCAATGAGCAGTTCTTC
d_call: TRBD2; j_call: TRBJ2-1; clone_size: .; v_call: TRBV5-1; cdr3_aa: CASSQTLAATYNEQFF; cdr3_nt: TGCGCCAGCAGCCAAACACTAGCGGCAACCTACAATGAGCAGTTCTTC
d_call: .; j_call: TRBJ1-2; clone_size: .; v_call: TRBV20-1; cdr3_aa: CSATAGYTF; cdr3_nt: TGCAGTGCTACAGCCGGCTACACCTTC
d_call: .; j_call: TRBJ1-5; clone_size: .; v_call: TRBV12-3/TRBV12-4; cdr3_aa: CASTSGGGGSQHF; cdr3_nt: TGTGCCAGCACTTCTGGAGGGGGAGGGTCCCAGCATTTT
d_call: .; j_call: TRBJ1-3; clone_size: .; v_call: TRBV30; cdr3_aa: CAWISGVGSSGNTIYF; cdr3_nt: TGTGCCTGGATAAGTGGTGTGGGTTCTTCAGGAAACACCATATATTTT
d_call: .; j_call: TRBJ1-1; clone_size: .; v_call: TRBV27; cdr3_aa: CASSHLRGLNTEAFF; cdr3_nt: TGTGCCAGCAGTCACCTGCGGGGCCTGAACACTGAAGCTTTCTTT
d_call: TRBD1; j_call: TRBJ2-1; clone_size: .; v_call: TRBV5-1; cdr3_aa: CASSSGGTGDREQFF; cdr3_nt: TGCGCCAGCAGCTCTGGAGGGACAGGGGACCGTGAGCAGTTCTTC
d_call: TRBD2; j_call: TRBJ2-7; clone_size: .; v_call: TRBV4-2; cdr3_aa: CASSQGLAGDTYEQYF; cdr3_nt: TGTGCCAGCAGCCAAGGACTAGCGGGGGATACCTACGAGCAGTACTTC
d_call: .; j_call: TRBJ1-5; clone_size: .; v_call: TRBV7-2; cdr3_aa: CASSSLAGNQPQHF; cdr3_nt: TGTGCCAGCAGCTCCCTGGCGGGGAATCAGCCCCAGCATTTT
d_call: .; j_call: TRBJ1-5; clone_size: .; v_call: TRBV19; cdr3_aa: CASNQQYSNQPQHF; cdr3_nt: TGTGCCAGTAATCAACAGTATAGCAATCAGCCCCAGCATTTT
d_call: TRBD2; j_call: TRBJ2-4; clone_size: .; v_call: TRBV30; cdr3_aa: CAWLVTSGRKNIQYF; cdr3_nt: TGTGCCTGGTTAGTGACTAGCGGGAGGAAAAACATTCAGTACTTC
d_call: .; j_call: TRBJ1-4; clone_size: .; v_call: TRBV5-1; cdr3_aa: CASSFDKYEKLFF; cdr3_nt: TGCGCCAGCAGCTTTGACAAGTATGAAAAACTGTTTTTT
d_call: .; j_call: TRBJ2-2; clone_size: .; v_call: TRBV2; cdr3_aa: CASRANWADTGELFF; cdr3_nt: TGTGCCAGCAGGGCCAACTGGGCTGACACCGGGGAGCTGTTTTTT
d_call: .; j_call: TRBJ1-3; clone_size: .; v_call: TRBV28; cdr3_aa: CASSFDQGWRNTIYF; cdr3_nt: TGTGCCAGCAGTTTTGATCAGGGATGGCGAAACACCATATATTTT
d_call: .; j_call: TRBJ1-1; clone_size: .; v_call: TRBV11-3; cdr3_aa: CASSLGRRSEAFF; cdr3_nt: TGTGCCAGCAGCTTAGGAAGACGGTCTGAAGCTTTCTTT
d_call: .; j_call: TRBJ2-1; clone_size: .; v_call: TRBV27; cdr3_aa: CASHIRTYNEQFF; cdr3_nt: TGTGCCAGTCACATTCGGACCTACAATGAGCAGTTCTTC
d_call: .; j_call: TRBJ1-1; clone_size: .; v_call: TRBV7-2; cdr3_aa: CASSIQATEAFF; cdr3_nt: TGTGCCAGCAGCATACAGGCTACTGAAGCTTTCTTT
d_call: TRBD1; j_call: TRBJ1-1; clone_size: .; v_call: TRBV18; cdr3_aa: CASSPRTGVGTEAFF; cdr3_nt: TGTGCCAGCTCACCCAGGACAGGGGTGGGCACTGAAGCTTTCTTT
d_call: .; j_call: TRBJ1-1; clone_size: .; v_call: TRBV7-9; cdr3_aa: CASSLAAGERAFF; cdr3_nt: TGTGCCAGCAGCTTAGCGGCAGGGGAAAGAGCTTTCTTT
d_call: .; j_call: TRBJ1-6; clone_size: .; v_call: TRBV9; cdr3_aa: CASRGAGSSPLHF; cdr3_nt: TGTGCCAGCAGGGGGGCTGGTTCTTCACCCCTCCACTTT
d_call: .; j_call: TRBJ2-5; clone_size: .; v_call: TRBV30; cdr3_aa: CAWSVVGAGETQYF; cdr3_nt: TGTGCCTGGAGTGTAGTCGGGGCTGGGGAGACCCAGTACTTC
d_call: .; j_call: TRBJ1-4; clone_size: .; v_call: TRBV19; cdr3_aa: CATKEGPNEKLFF; cdr3_nt: TGTGCCACCAAAGAGGGGCCAAATGAAAAACTGTTTTTT
d_call: .; j_call: TRBJ1-4; clone_size: .; v_call: TRBV19; cdr3_aa: CASSWAGTTSEKLFF; cdr3_nt: TGTGCCAGTAGTTGGGCAGGGACCACCTCCGAAAAACTGTTTTTT
d_call: TRBD2; j_call: TRBJ2-7; clone_size: .; v_call: TRBV3-1/TRBV3-2; cdr3_aa: CASSQWLSGSGYEQYF; cdr3_nt: TGTGCCAGCAGCCAATGGTTAAGCGGGAGTGGTTACGAGCAGTACTTC